The 14 T cell receptor beta chains presented below share a single source sample, sequenced in a study of T cells in Graves' hyperthyroidism and ophthalmopathy. What was amplified from RNA transcripts were TCR beta CDR3 regions. The TCR CDR3 first-round RT-PCR relied on the HTBI primer set. TCRdb reprocessed the multiplex PCR reads with MiXCR, giving one entry per CDR3 protein. The sample has approximately 610,000 distinct CDR3 sequences, roughly a sixth seen once. Sequences were obtained from blood. These TCRs come from a woman aged 18-29 years with Graves' hyperthyroidism.

At least ten counts were recorded for this clonotype. The chain links TRBV27 to TRBJ2-7; D gene unclear. The CDR3 length is 15 residues. Germline loops: CDR1 MNHEY, CDR2 SMNVEV (reference sequence). V was trimmed by 5 bases and J by 3 bases, leaving 17 bases between them. CDR3 DNA: TGTGCCAGCAGTCCCCTTTGGGGTAGTTTCTACGAGCAGTACTTC. This codes for CASSPLWGSFYEQYF.

To note about this clonotype: This may be a read error, as it is one base from a much larger clone. This chain connects TRBV7-9 to TRBJ2-7; D not certain. Germline V lookup: CDR1 SEHNR, CDR2 FQNEAQ (reference sequence). V lost 0 bases, J lost 7 bases, and 7 bases lay in between. The CDR3 runs to 12 residues. CDR3 loop: CASSLAVVEQYF. CDR3 sequence (DNA): TGTGCCAGCAGCTTAGCTGTGGTAGAGCAGTACTTC.

The CDR3 nucleotides are TGTGCCAGCAGCCAAGAAATAGGTCGGGCTAACTATGGCTACACCTTC. Its translation: CASSQEIGRANYGYTF. V usage is TRBV4-2 and J usage is TRBJ1-2; D not resolved. The germline V and J ends were trimmed by 0 bases and 0 bases, with 11 bases remaining between them. CDR1 and CDR2 (germline): LGHNA, YNFKEQ. The CDR3 spans 16 residues.

The J gene is TRBJ1-2, the V gene TRBV16; 8 bases match TRBD1. V dropped 2 bases and J dropped 4; count of bases not matched to a gene: 9. The CDR3 extends over 16 amino acids. Germline V gene lookup returns CDR1 KGHSY and CDR2 FQNENV. In DNA, the CDR3 is TGTGCCAGCAGCCAAATTTCAGGGGGCGCGGGCTATGGCTACACCTTC. Its protein product is CASSQISGGAGYGYTF.

The rearrangement links TRBV27 to TRBJ1-5, with D perhaps TRBD1 (5 bases). V was shortened by 0 bases and J by 4 bases, with 10 bases between the two germline ends. The length of the CDR3 is 15 residues. The germline gives CDR1 MNHEY, CDR2 SMNVEV (reference sequence). The CDR3 protein is CASSLSGRGNQPQHF. CDR3 in DNA: TGTGCCAGCAGTTTATCCGGACGGGGGAATCAGCCCCAGCATTTT.

This clonotype was detected ten times or more. The J gene is TRBJ2-7, the V gene TRBV7-9, with D perhaps TRBD1 (6 bases). This CDR3 is built from 14 residues. V was shortened by 3 bases and J by 0 bases, with 9 bases between the two germline ends. Germline V CDR1 and CDR2: SEHNR, FQNEAQ (reference sequence). In nucleotides, the CDR3 is TGTGCCAGCAGCTTTGCAGGGGCCTCCTACGAGCAGTACTTC. It codes for CASSFAGASYEQYF.

On this clonotype: Just one base apart from a much larger clone, this may be a read error. This chain links TRBV6-2 or TRBV6-3 with TRBJ2-1; the D gene is possibly TRBD2 (5 bases). The better agreement between TRBJ2-7 and the DNA end casts doubt on the J call. The length of the CDR3 is 12 residues. The germline V gene has CDR1 MNHEY and CDR2 SVGEGT. The CDR3 is CASSSGNNEQYF. The CDR3 DNA reads as TGTGCCAGCAGTTCCGGGAACAATGAGCAGTACTTC.

The rearrangement joins TRBV28 to TRBJ1-1, with no clear D. This CDR3 is built from 12 residues. V lost 5 bases to trimming and J lost 11 bases, with 15 bases between them. The germline V gene has CDR1 MDHEN and CDR2 SYDVKM. The CDR3 protein is CASSLNNQVAFF. The CDR3 bases are TGTGCCAGCAGTCTCAACAACCAAGTGGCTTTCTTT. Complete variable domain (other parts from reference TRBV28 and TRBJ1-1): DVKVTQSSRYLVKRTGEKVFLECVQDMDHENMFWYRQDPGLGLRLIYFSYDVKMKEKGDIPEGYSVSREKKERFSLILESASTNQTSMYLCASSLNNQVAFFGQGTRLTVV.

This clonotype was seen only a few times. The chain has TRBV5-6 and TRBJ1-1; no firm D call. Trimming removed 0 bases at V and 1 base at J, with 13 bases between. In germline, CDR1 is SGHDT, CDR2 YYEEEE. The CDR3 is 16 amino acids. CDR3 sequence reads: CASSLVVSLGNTEAFF. CDR3 nucleotides: TGTGCCAGCAGCTTGGTCGTCTCCTTAGGGAACACTGAAGCTTTCTTT.

This clonotype was observed a few times. V usage is TRBV30 and J usage is TRBJ2-2, with D maybe TRBD2 (6 bases). Germline-derived CDR1 and CDR2 are GTSNPN and SVGIG (reference sequence). Trimming left V 2 bases short and J 6 bases short, with 13 bases between. The CDR3 runs 14 residues. In DNA, the CDR3 is TGTGCCTGGAGTAAGGGAGGTCCCCCCGGGGAGCTGTTTTTT. Translating it yields CAWSKGGPPGELFF.

This clonotype was observed a handful of times. The chain is built from TRBV7-9 and TRBJ1-5; a weak D match, TRBD1 (5 bases). Germline V gene data show CDR1 as SEHNR and CDR2 as FQNEAQ (reference sequence). Trimming took off 4 bases at V and 5 bases at J, with 15 bases between the two ends. The CDR3 loop spans 15 amino acids. The CDR3 here is CASSSGQGSYQPQHF. CDR3 nucleotides: TGTGCCAGCAGCTCGGGGCAGGGCTCCTATCAGCCCCAGCATTTT.

This clonotype has a count of ten or more. V gene TRBV20-1 combines with J gene TRBJ2-3; unclear D gene. V lost 2 bases and J 6 bases, leaving 12 bases between the germline ends. Germline CDR1 and CDR2: DFQATT and SNEGSKA (reference sequence). This CDR3 spans 13 amino acids. Here the CDR3 reads CSARIRIPDTQYF. The CDR3 DNA sequence: TGCAGTGCTAGAATTCGGATCCCTGATACGCAGTATTTT.

This clonotype was picked up many times. This chain uses TRBV24-1 with TRBJ2-7; D possibly uses TRBD1 or TRBD2 (5 bases each). Per germline, CDR1 KGHDR and CDR2 SFDVKD. V lost 11 bases, J lost 2 bases, and 12 bases lay in between. There are 12 residues in the CDR3. CDR3 amino acids: CAMCGGAYEQYF. In DNA, the CDR3 is TGTGCCATGTGTGGGGGTGCCTACGAGCAGTACTTC.

There are many counts of this clonotype. The genes are TRBV24-1 and TRBJ1-5, with 8 bases identical to TRBD1. Trimming at V came to 4 bases and at J to 15 bases, leaving 7 bases not matched to a gene. CDR3 length: 12 amino acids. Germline V gene lookup returns CDR1 KGHDR and CDR2 SFDVKD. CDR3 nucleotides: TGTGCCACCAGTGACCCAGGACAGGGATGGCATTTT. Protein: CATSDPGQGWHF.